Included here is one T cell receptor beta chain sequence, with context. The sample comes from a study of blood T cell repertoires in COVID-19. Study overall: Material from acute and convalescent COVID-19 was sourced from the United States, Italy and Spain.

The CDR3 runs to 20 residues. Per germline, CDR1 LNHDA and CDR2 SQIVND (reference sequence). V lost 2 bases, J lost 7 bases, and 33 bases lay in between. Repertoires were generated with immunoSEQ multiplex PCR, while TCRdb's copy carries only in-frame clones and drops some. The sample contains about 350,000 clones, about 89% of which appear only once. The J gene is TRBJ2-7, the V gene TRBV19; tentatively, D is TRBD1 (7 bases). This sequence originates from a woman between 50 and 59 years old with COVID-19, enrolled during active disease. The sample taken for sequencing was peripheral blood. The CDR3 DNA is TGTGCCAGTAGTATATTGGAGGGGGCGGTCGCAAGGTCCGTGACGCGGGAGCAGTACTTC. Its translation is CASSILEGAVARSVTREQYF.